The entry below describes one TCR beta chain. The antigen remains undetermined. The source of the sample is a study of shared clonotypes between healthy human individuals. Study background: The donor pool was made up of two women and a few men aged 18 to 49. Overall study results and limits: Naive subsets usually exceeded memory subsets in estimated richness.

The authors loaded about 200 ng DNA, around 30,000 T cell genomes, into sorted-subset replicate PCRs. Clones were sequenced by immunoSEQ multiplex PCR, and TCRdb holds only the in-frame ones, with some missing. The data contain hundreds of thousands of clones, roughly 72% of them singletons. Per germline, CDR1 MDHEN and CDR2 SYDVKM. V gave up 5 bases and J gave up 4 bases; unmatched junction bases: 12. The CDR3 loop spans 16 amino acids. The specimen was memory CD4+ T cells sorted from blood. Stated subset: CD45RA-negative fraction. The origin of this receptor is a woman aged 25 to 45 in good health. This sequence joins TRBV28 and TRBJ1-2, with TRBD1 matching 8 bases. CDR3 region: CASSVYSGGRAYGYTF. CDR3 DNA: TGTGCCAGCAGTGTATACTCAGGGGGCCGTGCCTATGGCTACACCTTC.